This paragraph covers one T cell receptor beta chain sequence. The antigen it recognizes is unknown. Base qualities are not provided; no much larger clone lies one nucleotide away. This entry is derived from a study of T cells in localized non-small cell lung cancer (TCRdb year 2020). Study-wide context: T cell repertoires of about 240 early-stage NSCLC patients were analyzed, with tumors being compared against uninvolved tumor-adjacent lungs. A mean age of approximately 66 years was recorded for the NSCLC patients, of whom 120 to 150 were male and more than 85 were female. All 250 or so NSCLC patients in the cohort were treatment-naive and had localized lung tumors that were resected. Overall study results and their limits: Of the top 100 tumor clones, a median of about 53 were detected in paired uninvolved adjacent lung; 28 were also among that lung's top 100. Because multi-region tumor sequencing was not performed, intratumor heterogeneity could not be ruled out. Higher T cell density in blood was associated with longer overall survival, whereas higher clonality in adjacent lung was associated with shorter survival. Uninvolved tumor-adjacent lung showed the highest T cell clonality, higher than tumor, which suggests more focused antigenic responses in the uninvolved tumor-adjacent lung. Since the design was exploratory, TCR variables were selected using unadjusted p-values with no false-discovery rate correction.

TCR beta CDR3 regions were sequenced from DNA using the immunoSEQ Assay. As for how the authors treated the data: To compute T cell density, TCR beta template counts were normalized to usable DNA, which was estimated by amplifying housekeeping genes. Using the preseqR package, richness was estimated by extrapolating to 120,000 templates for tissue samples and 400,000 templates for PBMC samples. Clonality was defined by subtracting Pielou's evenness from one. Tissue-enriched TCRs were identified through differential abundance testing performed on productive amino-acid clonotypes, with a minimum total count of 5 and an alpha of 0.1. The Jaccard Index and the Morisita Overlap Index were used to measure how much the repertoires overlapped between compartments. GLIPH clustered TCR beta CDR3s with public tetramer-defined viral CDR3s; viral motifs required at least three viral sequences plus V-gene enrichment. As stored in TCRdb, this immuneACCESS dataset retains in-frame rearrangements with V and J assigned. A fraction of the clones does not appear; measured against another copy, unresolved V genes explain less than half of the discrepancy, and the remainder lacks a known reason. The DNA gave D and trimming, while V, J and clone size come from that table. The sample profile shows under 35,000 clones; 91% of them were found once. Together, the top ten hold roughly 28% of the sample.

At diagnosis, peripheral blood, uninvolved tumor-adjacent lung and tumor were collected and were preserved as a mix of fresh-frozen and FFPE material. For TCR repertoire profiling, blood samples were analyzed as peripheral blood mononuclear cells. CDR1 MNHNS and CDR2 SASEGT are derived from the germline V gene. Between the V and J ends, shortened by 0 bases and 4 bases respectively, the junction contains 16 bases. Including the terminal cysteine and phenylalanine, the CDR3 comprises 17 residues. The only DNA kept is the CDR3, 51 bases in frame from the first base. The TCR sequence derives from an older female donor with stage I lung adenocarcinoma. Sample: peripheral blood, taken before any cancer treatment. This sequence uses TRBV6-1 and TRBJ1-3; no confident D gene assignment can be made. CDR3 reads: CASSEASPTQPGNTIYF. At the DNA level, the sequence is TGTGCCAGCAGTGAAGCGAGCCCGACCCAACCAGGAAACACCATATATTTT.